One sample yielded the 30 T cell receptor beta chains listed below, sequenced in a study of blood T cell repertoires in COVID-19. Generated by immunoSEQ multiplex PCR, the TCRdb table keeps only in-frame clones and is missing some. The sample contains about 130,000 clones, roughly 80% of which appear only once. The sequencing sample was made of peripheral blood. Receptors were obtained from a man aged 55 to 69 who had recovered from COVID-19.

The genes are TRBV6-5 and TRBJ1-4, with TRBD1 as a possible D gene (5 bases). Trimming cost V 8 bases and J 8 bases, with 15 bases left between them. This CDR3 is 13 amino acids long. CDR1 is MNHEY and CDR2 is SVGAGI in the germline V gene. This chain's CDR3 is CASLLRGREKLFF. The CDR3 DNA follows: TGTGCCAGCCTGTTGCGGGGGAGGGAAAAACTGTTTTTT.

The J gene is TRBJ1-1, the V gene TRBV5-1, with a weak D call TRBD1 (6 bases). The CDR3 runs 16 residues. CDR1 and CDR2 from the germline V gene are SGHRS and YFSETQ. Trimming shortened V by 5 bases and J by 3 bases, and 20 bases separated the two germline ends. The CDR3 DNA reads as TGCGCCAGCAGGAGAGCCGTGGACAGCCCCCACACTGAAGCTTTCTTT. Protein: CASRRAVDSPHTEAFF.

The chain employs TRBV29-1 and TRBJ1-1, with D perhaps matching TRBD1 (5 bases). Trimming removed 1 base at V and 3 bases at J, with 9 bases between. The CDR3 is made up of 13 amino acids. Looked up from germline, CDR1 is SQVTM and CDR2 is ANQGSEA. The CDR3 protein is CSVEGGGYTEAFF. Here the CDR3 DNA reads TGCAGCGTTGAAGGGGGGGGTTACACTGAAGCTTTCTTT.

The chain carries TRBV15 and TRBJ2-7; 9 nucleotides match TRBD1. CDR3 length equals 16 residues. J was trimmed by 0 bases and V by 0 bases; bases with no gene match: 3. Germline CDR1 and CDR2: LNHNV and YYDKDF (reference sequence). CDR3 coding DNA: TGTGCCACCAGCAGAGAACAGGGGGCTAGCTCCTACGAGCAGTACTTC. Its protein product is CATSREQGASSYEQYF. Full variable domain (remainder filled in from reference TRBV15 and TRBJ2-7): DAMVIQNPRYQVTQFGKPVTLSCSQTLNHNVMYWYQQKSSQAPKLLFHYYDKDFNNEADTPDNFQSRRPNTSFCFLDIRSPGLGDTAMYLCATSREQGASSYEQYFGPGTRLTVT.

J is TRBJ1-2 and V is TRBV5-5, with TRBD1 as a possible D gene (6 bases). V lost 2 bases, J lost 8 bases, and 16 bases lay in between. The length of the CDR3 is 14 residues. CDR1 is SGHKS, CDR2 YYEKEE, per germline (reference sequence). The CDR3: CASSFKGESIGYTF. The CDR3 DNA follows: TGTGCCAGCAGCTTTAAGGGGGAATCAATCGGCTACACCTTC. The variable domain in full, completed from reference TRBV5-5 and TRBJ1-2, reads DAGVTQSPTHLIKTRGQQVTLRCSPISGHKSVSWYQQVLGQGPQFIFQYYEKEERGRGNFPDRFSARQFPNYSSELNVNALLLGDSALYLCASSFKGESIGYTFGSGTRLTVV.

A single count supports this clone. The rearrangement uses TRBV13 and TRBJ1-1; 8 bases are a match to TRBD1. The CDR3 runs to 13 residues. V shed 5 bases and J 4 bases; nucleotides not matched to a gene: 3. Germline CDR1 PRHDT, CDR2 FYEKMQ (reference sequence). DNA for the CDR3: TGTGCCAGCAGCGGACAGGGAAGCACTGAAGCTTTCTTT. Protein sequence: CASSGQGSTEAFF.

Regarding this clone: This same CDR3 is encoded by further DNA sequences in the sample. This chain joins TRBV6-2 or TRBV6-3 and TRBJ1-3; D not resolved. This CDR3 is built from 15 residues. In germline, CDR1 is MNHEY, CDR2 SVGEGT. V shed 0 bases and J shed 0 bases, with 6 bases lying between them. CDR3 sequence (DNA): TGTGCCAGCAGTTACTCTGCAGACTCTGGAAACACCATATATTTT. Translated, it gives CASSYSADSGNTIYF.

Only a few counts were recorded for this clone. This chain uses TRBV7-8 with TRBJ2-1, with D maybe TRBD2 (6 bases). The CDR3 is 17 amino acids. Trimming took off 4 bases at V and 0 bases at J, with 16 bases between the two ends. Germline lookup yields CDR1 SGHVS and CDR2 FQNEAQ. This CDR3 reads CASSSRRDSYSYNEQFF. CDR3 sequence (DNA): TGTGCCAGCAGCTCGCGCCGGGACTCCTACTCCTACAATGAGCAGTTCTTC.

V is TRBV19 and J is TRBJ1-1; maybe TRBD1 (5 bases). The CDR3 runs to 15 residues. The V end was cut by 4 bases, the J end by 4 bases, with 16 bases between. Germline CDR1 is LNHDA and CDR2 is SQIVND (reference sequence). CDR3 sequence reads: CASSTRRGVGTEAFF. The CDR3 DNA reads TGTGCCAGTAGTACCCGGAGGGGCGTGGGCACTGAAGCTTTCTTT.

As concerns this clone: One end of the junction varies from germline; a read error may be responsible. The chain uses TRBV20-1 and TRBJ1-1; 10 bases line up with TRBD1. Germline V gene lookup returns CDR1 DFQATT and CDR2 SNEGSKA (reference sequence). The CDR3 is 10 amino acids. DNA for the CDR3: TGCAGTGCTAGCGGACAGGGGGTACGCTTT. It specifies CSASGQGVRF.

The chain recombines TRBV6-5 with TRBJ1-3, with no clear D. Germline CDR1 and CDR2: MNHEY and SVGAGI. Trimming cost V 0 bases and J 0 bases, with 3 bases left between them. The CDR3 covers 14 residues. The CDR3 reads CASSYSSSGNTIYF. The CDR3 DNA is TGTGCCAGCAGTTACTCGAGCTCTGGAAACACCATATATTTT.

The V and J genes are TRBV5-1 and TRBJ2-3; 9 bases are a match to TRBD2. The germline gives CDR1 SGHRS, CDR2 YFSETQ. CDR3 size: 17 residues. Unmatched junction bases numbered 15, after V lost 4 bases and J lost 6 bases. The chain's CDR3 is CASSPVGSGGRADTQYF. The CDR3 nucleotides read TGCGCCAGCAGCCCGGTGGGGAGCGGGGGGCGCGCGGATACGCAGTATTTT.

This clone was observed once. The V gene is TRBV28, the J gene TRBJ2-2; no definite D call. The germline gives CDR1 MDHEN, CDR2 SYDVKM. This CDR3 is built from 12 residues. The V gene lost 8 bases and the J gene lost 3 bases, with 7 bases spanning the gap. CDR3 nucleotide sequence: TGTGCCAGCGGGCAGGACACCGGGGAGCTGTTTTTT. The encoded protein is CASGQDTGELFF.

This chain links TRBV7-2 with TRBJ1-2; 7 bases are a match to TRBD1. The CDR3 length is 14 residues. J was trimmed by 2 bases and V by 1 base; bases with no gene match: 1. Looked up from germline, CDR1 is SGHTA and CDR2 is FQGNSA. The CDR3 nucleotides are TGTGCCAGCAGCTTAGTGGGACAGAACTATGGCTACACCTTC. Protein product: CASSLVGQNYGYTF.

This clone was counted ten times or more. The chain joins TRBV6-5 to TRBJ1-2; TRBD1 matches at 7 bases. The germline CDR1 and CDR2 sequences are MNHEY and SVGAGI. V trimming: 0 bases; J trimming: 6 bases; junction bases outside the gene matches: 10. CDR3 length equals 16 residues. For the CDR3, the DNA is TGTGCCAGCAGTTACTCTCTTCAGGGGGGAGAGAATGGCTACACCTTC. As protein: CASSYSLQGGENGYTF.

The chain uses TRBV28 and TRBJ1-6; possible D gene TRBD1, 6 bases. The CDR3 contains 14 residues. The V and J ends lost 3 bases and 7 bases respectively, with 10 bases between them. Germline CDR1 and CDR2: MDHEN and SYDVKM. The CDR3 reads CASSLRTENSPLHF. CDR3 sequence (DNA): TGTGCCAGCAGTTTGAGGACAGAAAATTCACCCCTCCACTTT.

The chain has TRBV25-1 and TRBJ2-7; 10 positions agree with TRBD1. CDR3 length: 16 residues. The trim removed 1 base at V and 5 bases at J, leaving 8 bases unmatched. Germline-derived CDR1 and CDR2 are MGHDK and SYGVNS. The CDR3 loop reads CASSESVGQGYNEQYF. CDR3 coding DNA: TGTGCCAGCAGTGAATCGGTGGGACAGGGGTACAACGAGCAGTACTTC.

The chain couples TRBV15 to TRBJ2-7, with 9 bases fitting TRBD2. The CDR3 is made up of 16 amino acids. Germline V lookup: CDR1 LNHNV, CDR2 YYDKDF (reference sequence). The V segment lost 1 base and the J segment 1 base; nucleotides outside the gene matches: 5. The CDR3 nucleotides are TGTGCCACCAGCAGAGGCGGGGGGGGAAATTCCTACGAGCAGTACTTC. The encoded protein is CATSRGGGGNSYEQYF.

This clone was detected a few times. The chain couples TRBV18 to TRBJ1-2; no clear D gene. The V end was cut by 5 bases, the J end by 2 bases, with 12 bases between. The CDR3 contains 14 residues. Germline CDR1 and CDR2: KGHSH and LQKENI. For the CDR3, the DNA is TGTGCCAGCTCAAGGGAGGGCCCGAACTATGGCTACACCTTC. Translation: CASSREGPNYGYTF.

V gene TRBV5-1 combines with J gene TRBJ2-1, with 9 bases aligning to TRBD2. The CDR3 has 14 amino acids. Germline trimming cut 3 bases from V and 8 bases from J; bases unmatched to any gene: 6. The germline gives CDR1 SGHRS, CDR2 YFSETQ. The CDR3 protein is CASSYSGSRDEQFF. Here the CDR3 DNA reads TGCGCCAGCAGCTATAGCGGGAGTCGTGATGAGCAGTTCTTC.

The chain couples TRBV19 to TRBJ2-2, with 9 nucleotides matching TRBD2. The CDR3 runs 15 residues. Per germline, CDR1 LNHDA and CDR2 SQIVND (reference sequence). Unmatched junction bases numbered 3, after V lost 3 bases and J lost 4 bases. In DNA form, the CDR3 reads TGTGCCAGTAGTATTAGCGGGAGAGGCACCGGGGAGCTGTTTTTT. Amino acids: CASSISGRGTGELFF.

The chain has TRBV6-5 and TRBJ2-2, with D possibly being TRBD2 (6 bases). Trimming stripped 5 bases from V and 3 bases from J, with 10 bases between. This CDR3 has 14 residues. Germline V CDR1 and CDR2: MNHEY, SVGAGI. CDR3 loop: CASSRGGHTGELFF. CDR3 bases: TGTGCCAGCAGTCGGGGAGGTCACACCGGGGAGCTGTTTTTT.

This clone has only a few counts. The V call is TRBV9, the J call TRBJ2-7; 8 bases align to TRBD2. The CDR3 length is 16 residues. J lost 4 bases, V lost 3 bases, and 12 bases had no gene match. Germline CDR1 SGDLS, CDR2 YYNGEE. CDR3 sequence reads: CASSASSAGGNYEQYF. CDR3 DNA: TGTGCCAGCAGCGCCTCGAGTGCGGGAGGTAATTACGAGCAGTACTTC.

The chain employs TRBV18 and TRBJ2-5, with TRBD1 matching over 7 bases. The CDR3 totals 15 residues. Germline V lookup: CDR1 KGHSH, CDR2 LQKENI. V shed 3 bases and J 3 bases; nucleotides not matched to a gene: 7. The CDR3 spells CASSPMPGQKETQYF. The CDR3 DNA follows: TGTGCCAGCTCACCGATGCCGGGACAGAAAGAGACCCAGTACTTC.

This CDR3 is CASSQRDRRVEQYF. The CDR3 nucleotides read TGTGCCAGCAGCCAGCGGGACAGGCGGGTCGAGCAGTACTTC. The chain employs TRBV3-1 (or the pseudogene TRBV3-2) and TRBJ2-7; 8 nucleotides line up with TRBD1. Losses at the gene ends were 3 bases for V and 6 bases for J; bases not matched to a gene: 7. Germline lookup yields CDR1 LGHDT and CDR2 YNNKEL (reference sequence). This CDR3 is built from 14 residues.

This clone was seen a few times. The rearrangement uses TRBV5-1 and TRBJ2-5, with 7 bases aligning to TRBD1. Unmatched junction bases numbered 7, after V lost 0 bases and J lost 5 bases. This CDR3 region has 15 residues. CDR1 is SGHRS, CDR2 YFSETQ, per germline. This CDR3 reads CASSLESTGFETQYF. CDR3 coding DNA: TGCGCCAGCAGCTTGGAATCGACAGGGTTTGAGACCCAGTACTTC.

The chain recombines TRBV7-6 with TRBJ2-1; 9 bases fit TRBD2. V trimming: 2 bases; J trimming: 7 bases; junction bases outside the gene matches: 3. CDR1 SGHVS and CDR2 FNYEAQ come from the germline V gene. The CDR3 runs to 14 residues. The DNA for the CDR3 is TGTGCCAGCAGCTTAAGGCTAGCGGGAAATGAGCAGTTCTTC. It translates to CASSLRLAGNEQFF.

J is TRBJ2-7 and V is TRBV5-1, with TRBD2 matching over 15 bases. V lost 4 bases, J lost 5 bases, and 10 bases stayed unmatched. This CDR3 comprises 17 residues. Germline V gives CDR1 SGHRS, CDR2 YFSETQ. The CDR3 here is CASSEGLAGGTVDEQYF. CDR3 DNA: TGCGCCAGCAGCGAGGGACTAGCGGGGGGTACTGTGGACGAGCAGTACTTC.

The chain couples TRBV11-1 to TRBJ2-5; TRBD1 matches at 9 bases. V was clipped by 1 base and J by 4 bases; unmatched bases: 1. This CDR3 region has 14 residues. CDR1 and CDR2 from the germline V gene are SGHAT and FQDESV (reference sequence). CDR3 bases: TGTGCCAGCAGCTTAGACAGGGGGCTAGAGACCCAGTACTTC. Its protein is CASSLDRGLETQYF.

This clone has only one observation. This chain uses TRBV3-1 (or the pseudogene TRBV3-2) with TRBJ2-5; TRBD2 aligns across 9 bases. Germline-derived CDR1 and CDR2 are LGHDT and YNNKEL (reference sequence). The CDR3 has 16 amino acids. J was trimmed by 2 bases and V by 3 bases; bases with no gene match: 7. The CDR3 spells CASSQRSGGYQETQYF. The CDR3 nucleotides read TGTGCCAGCAGCCAGAGGAGCGGGGGGTATCAAGAGACCCAGTACTTC.